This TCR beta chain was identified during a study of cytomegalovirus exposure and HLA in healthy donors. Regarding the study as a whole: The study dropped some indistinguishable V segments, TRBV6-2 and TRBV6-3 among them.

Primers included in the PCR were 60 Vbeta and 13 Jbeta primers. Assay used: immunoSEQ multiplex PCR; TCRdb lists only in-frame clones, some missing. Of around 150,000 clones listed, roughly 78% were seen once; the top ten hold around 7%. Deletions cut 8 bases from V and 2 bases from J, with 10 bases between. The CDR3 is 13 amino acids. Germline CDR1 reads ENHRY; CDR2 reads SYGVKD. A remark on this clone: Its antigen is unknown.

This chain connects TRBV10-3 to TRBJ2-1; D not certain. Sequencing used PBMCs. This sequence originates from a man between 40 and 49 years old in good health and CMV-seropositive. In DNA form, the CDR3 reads TGTGCCATCCGGGTCAGCCCCTACAATGAGCAGTTCTTC. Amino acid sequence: CAIRVSPYNEQFF.